This TCR beta chain was recovered during a study of memory CD4+ T cells and cytomegalovirus serostatus. Whole-study results and caveats: Of around 160 reported CMV TCRbeta sequences, around 63 were found in memory CD4+ repertoires. The CMV-associated TCR signature appears largely within the CD4+ memory repertoire.

A few counts support this clone. Its antigen is currently unknown. Single viable CD3+CD4+CD8-CD45RO+ cells were sorted as the memory CD4+ T cells. CMV serostatus came from serum IgG against pp150, pp28, p38, p52. In the authors' workflow: Out-of-frame sequences were removed, leaving about 2,300,000 distinct TCRbeta sequences. Assay: immunoSEQ multiplex PCR; the TCRdb copy retains only in-frame clones and omits some. V and J calls and clone size come straight from that table; D and trimming were deduced from the DNA. This table holds some 44,000 clones, less than 85% found once. The trim removed 6 bases at V and 3 bases at J, leaving 7 bases unmatched. Germline V lookup: CDR1 LNHDA, CDR2 SQIVND (reference sequence). The CDR3 contains 16 residues.

This TCR derives from an adult in good health and CMV-seronegative. This rearrangement joins TRBV19 to TRBJ1-6; 8 nucleotides align to TRBD1. Sequenced: memory CD4+ T cells from blood. The CDR3, as DNA: TGTGCCAGTAGAACAGGGACAGGCCTCTATAATTCACCCCTCCACTTT. It translates to CASRTGTGLYNSPLHF. Full variable domain (remainder filled in from reference TRBV19 and TRBJ1-6): DGGITQSPKYLFRKEGQNVTLSCEQNLNHDAMYWYRQDPGQGLRLIYYSQIVNDFQKGDIAEGYSVSREKKESFPLTVTSAQKNPTAFYLCASRTGTGLYNSPLHFGNGTRLTVT.